What follows are 18 T cell receptor beta chains derived from one specimen sequenced in a study of blood T cell repertoires in COVID-19. Some clones are missing from TCRdb's copy, which holds only in-frame ones; the method was immunoSEQ multiplex PCR. The data contain around 72,000 clones, 88% of them singletons. Sequencing input: peripheral blood. The receptors stem from a man aged 45 to 65 with acute or convalescent COVID-19.

The chain uses TRBV5-6 and TRBJ2-5; D is unclear. This CDR3 is built from 12 residues. Germline loops: CDR1 SGHDT, CDR2 YYEEEE. With 2 bases removed from V and 2 bases from J, the gap between germline ends came to 4 bases. The CDR3 region has the DNA TGTGCCAGCAGCTTCGGTCAAGAGACCCAGTACTTC. This translates into CASSFGQETQYF.

The rearrangement links TRBV2 to TRBJ1-2; TRBD1 matches at 8 bases. With 2 bases clipped from V and 7 bases from J, the junction kept 6 bases outside the gene matches. This CDR3 is built from 14 residues. CDR1 is SNHLY and CDR2 is FYNNEI in the germline V gene. As DNA, the CDR3 is TGTGCCAGCAGTGAAATGGGCCAGGGGGCTGGCTACACCTTC. Translated: CASSEMGQGAGYTF.

The V and J genes are TRBV9 and TRBJ2-5; maybe TRBD1 (6 bases). Deletions cut 2 bases from V and 1 base from J, with 9 bases between. The CDR3 has 14 amino acids. Germline values: CDR1 SGDLS, CDR2 YYNGEE. This CDR3 is CASSVGTFQETQYF. The DNA of the CDR3 is TGTGCCAGCAGCGTCGGGACATTCCAAGAGACCCAGTACTTC.

The chain uses TRBV5-6 and TRBJ2-5; D is possibly TRBD1 (6 bases). Trimming removed 3 bases at V and 2 bases at J, with 8 bases between. The germline CDR1 and CDR2 sequences are SGHDT and YYEEEE. The CDR3 extends over 13 amino acids. CDR3 loop: CASSSGQQETQYF. CDR3 coding DNA: TGTGCCAGCAGCTCCGGACAGCAAGAGACCCAGTACTTC.

This clone was seen once. The V and J genes are TRBV13 and TRBJ2-1; D is ambiguous. V lost 0 bases, J lost 12 bases, and 6 bases lay in between. Germline lookup yields CDR1 PRHDT and CDR2 FYEKMQ (reference sequence). The CDR3 has 11 residues. CDR3 bases: TGTGCCAGCAGCTTAGGTATCCCGCAGTTCTTC. It encodes CASSLGIPQFF.

The chain recombines TRBV10-3 with TRBJ2-7; D possibly corresponds to TRBD2 (6 bases). Trimming pared 10 bases from V and 3 bases from J, leaving 13 bases between. Germline assignment: CDR1 ENHRY and CDR2 SYGVKD. The CDR3 runs 12 residues. Here the CDR3 DNA reads TGTGCCACAGGGACGGGAGACTACGAGCAGTACTTC. This gives the protein CATGTGDYEQYF.

This chain joins TRBV24-1 and TRBJ2-7, with unresolved D. Trimming took off 3 bases at V and 4 bases at J, with 9 bases between the two ends. CDR3 length: 13 residues. Germline V gene sequence: CDR1 KGHDR, CDR2 SFDVKD. This CDR3 reads CATSDPTNYEQYF. The CDR3 DNA follows: TGTGCCACCAGTGATCCGACAAATTACGAGCAGTACTTC.

The V gene is TRBV4-1, the J gene TRBJ2-1; D might be TRBD1 (6 bases). The CDR3 contains 15 residues. Germline lookup yields CDR1 MGHRA and CDR2 YSYEKL. The V end was cut by 0 bases, the J end by 8 bases, with 14 bases between. The CDR3 DNA sequence: TGCGCCAGCAGCCAAGATGGACAGCCCAAGGATGAGCAGTTCTTC. Its translation: CASSQDGQPKDEQFF.

CDR3 region: CASSSTGGDPQHF. In nucleotides, the CDR3 is TGTGCCAGCAGTTCTACAGGGGGCGATCCCCAGCATTTT. The rearrangement uses TRBV12-3 or TRBV12-4 and TRBJ1-5, with 9 bases matching TRBD1. The trim removed 4 bases at V and 10 bases at J, leaving 5 bases unmatched. This CDR3 spans 13 amino acids.

The genes are TRBV12-5 and TRBJ1-3; D is unclear. Germline lookup yields CDR1 LGHNT and CDR2 FRNRAP. V gave up 4 bases and J gave up 0 bases, with 7 bases separating them. This CDR3 is built from 14 residues. CDR3 protein: CASGSGDSGNTIYF. The CDR3 DNA sequence: TGTGCTAGTGGTTCGGGAGACTCTGGAAACACCATATATTTT.

The chain employs TRBV25-1 and TRBJ2-3; TRBD1 aligns across 7 bases. This CDR3 is 13 amino acids long. Unmatched junction bases numbered 5, after V lost 7 bases and J lost 4 bases. CDR1 and CDR2 (germline): MGHDK, SYGVNS. CDR3 loop: CASISTGADTQYF. The CDR3 nucleotides are TGTGCCAGCATCAGTACAGGGGCAGATACGCAGTATTTT.

The chain employs TRBV9 and TRBJ2-1; 9 nucleotides line up with TRBD2. The CDR3 runs to 14 residues. V trimming: 3 bases; J trimming: 3 bases; junction bases outside the gene matches: 1. The germline CDR1 and CDR2 sequences are SGDLS and YYNGEE. The CDR3 coding sequence is TGTGCCAGCAGCGCTAGCGGGGACTACAATGAGCAGTTCTTC. It yields the protein CASSASGDYNEQFF. Combining the CDR3 with reference TRBV9 and TRBJ2-1 gives the whole variable domain DSGVTQTPKHLITATGQRVTLRCSPRSGDLSVYWYQQSLDQGLQFLIQYYNGEERAKGNILERFSAQQFPDLHSELNLSSLELGDSALYFCASSASGDYNEQFFGPGTRLTVL.

The V gene is TRBV6-4, the J gene TRBJ1-2, with a weak D call TRBD1 (5 bases). The CDR3 loop spans 14 amino acids. V was cut by 9 bases and J by 3 bases, with 17 bases left in between. Germline V gene lookup returns CDR1 MRHNA and CDR2 SNTAGT. The CDR3 is CASKSGELDYGYTF. CDR3 bases: TGTGCCAGTAAATCGGGGGAACTCGACTATGGCTACACCTTC.

V usage is TRBV2 and J usage is TRBJ2-5; no clear D gene. V was clipped by 4 bases and J by 2 bases, with 20 bases between them. Germline lookup yields CDR1 SNHLY and CDR2 FYNNEI. The CDR3 contains 17 residues. The CDR3 reads CASSGLEPRPRQETQYF. CDR3 DNA: TGTGCCAGCAGTGGCTTAGAACCTAGACCAAGACAAGAGACCCAGTACTTC.

This clone showed up just once. This sequence joins TRBV9 and TRBJ2-2, with D possibly being TRBD1 (6 bases). The CDR3 has 15 amino acids. Germline V gene lookup returns CDR1 SGDLS and CDR2 YYNGEE. V was cut by 3 bases and J by 4 bases, with 13 bases left in between. CDR3 sequence reads: CASSGTAMSTGELFF. The DNA of the CDR3 is TGTGCCAGCAGCGGGACAGCCATGAGCACCGGGGAGCTGTTTTTT.

The V and J genes are TRBV7-9 and TRBJ1-6; 7 nucleotides agree with TRBD1. The CDR3 consists of 15 residues. The V and J ends lost 4 bases and 6 bases, in that order; junction bases with no gene match: 6. Germline CDR1 SEHNR, CDR2 FQNEAQ (reference sequence). The CDR3 reads CASSYTGQANSPLHF. The CDR3 DNA reads as TGTGCCAGCAGCTACACAGGACAGGCTAATTCACCCCTCCACTTT.

The chain combines TRBV9 with TRBJ2-2, with 7 bases lining up with TRBD2. CDR1 and CDR2 (germline): SGDLS, YYNGEE. The CDR3 has 15 residues. Trimming removed 2 bases from V and 1 base from J; junction bases left unmatched: 2. Here the CDR3 DNA reads TGTGCCAGCAGCGTTACGGGGGGGAACACCGGGGAGCTGTTTTTT. This sequence encodes CASSVTGGNTGELFF.

The rearrangement joins TRBV25-1 to TRBJ1-4; 8 nucleotides line up with TRBD1. V dropped 7 bases and J dropped 4; count of bases not matched to a gene: 11. CDR3 length: 16 amino acids. Germline loops: CDR1 MGHDK, CDR2 SYGVNS. DNA of the CDR3: TGTGCCAGCACCCACCTCGACAGGGGCGATAATGAAAAACTGTTTTTT. It translates to CASTHLDRGDNEKLFF.